One sample yielded the 21 T cell receptor beta chains listed below, sequenced in a study of cytotoxic CD8 clonotypes in ibrutinib-treated CLL (dated by TCRdb to the early 2020s). Library prep was done by the immunoSEQ multiplex PCR assay. TCRdb re-hosts the immuneACCESS table, in-frame sequences only. Its copies lack some clones; in the studies checked, an unresolved V gene accounts for under half of them, and the cause for the rest is not known. The sample table lists 150,000 or so clones, 60% to 85% of them with a count of one. Around 30% of the sample comes from the top ten. The time point label on this specimen signifies: approximately eleven months on ibrutinib. The sequences come from PBMCs, collected after 12 months of ibrutinib treatment. These receptors all stem from a human donor with chronic lymphocytic leukemia.

The chain links TRBV7-6 to TRBJ2-1; D might be TRBD1 (6 bases). In germline, CDR1 is SGHVS, CDR2 FNYEAQ. The CDR3 loop spans 15 amino acids. V was clipped by 3 bases and J by 8 bases, with 17 bases between them. The CDR3 coding sequence is TGTGCCAGCAGCTTGGTGGGGGCTCACCCCGATGAGCAGTTCTTC. It encodes CASSLVGAHPDEQFF.

The CDR3 DNA reads as TGTGCCAGTAGTATCTCGACGCAGGGGGCGCAGAACACCATATATTTT. Its protein is CASSISTQGAQNTIYF. This chain connects TRBV19 to TRBJ1-3; TRBD1 matches 8 bases. Trimming cost V 3 bases and J 7 bases; bases outside gene matches: 11. The CDR3 consists of 16 residues. Germline values: CDR1 LNHDA, CDR2 SQIVND (reference sequence). The full variable domain, rest sourced from reference TRBV19 and TRBJ1-3, is DGGITQSPKYLFRKEGQNVTLSCEQNLNHDAMYWYRQDPGQGLRLIYYSQIVNDFQKGDIAEGYSVSREKKESFPLTVTSAQKNPTAFYLCASSISTQGAQNTIYFGEGSWLTVV.

Concerning this clone: The limits of the CDR3 on the DNA are not certain, so only TCRdb's listed CDR3 is given. CDR3: CASSQVGQGARFTF. This sequence joins TRBV5-4 and TRBJ1-2; the table's D call TRBD1 went unverified against the DNA. The CDR3 has 14 amino acids, counting both end residues. The germline V gene has CDR1 SGHNT and CDR2 YYREEE (reference sequence).

This clone appeared once. The chain recombines TRBV12-5 with TRBJ2-2; D call uncertain. Per germline, CDR1 LGHNT and CDR2 FRNRAP. With 9 bases removed from V and 2 bases from J, the gap between germline ends came to 13 bases. The CDR3 spans 14 residues. The chain's CDR3 is CAREPYRNTGELFF. The CDR3 coding sequence is TGTGCTAGAGAGCCATACCGTAACACCGGGGAGCTGTTTTTT.

The chain recombines TRBV6-5 with TRBJ1-2, with TRBD1 as a possible D gene (6 bases). CDR1 and CDR2 (germline): MNHEY, SVGAGI. The CDR3 is made up of 16 amino acids. V was pared by 3 bases and J by 5 bases, with 19 bases between. As DNA, the CDR3 is TGTGCCAGCAGTTATACCCGGACAGTAGACGGGTATGGCTACACCTTC. Translation: CASSYTRTVDGYGYTF.

This chain uses TRBV11-2 with TRBJ1-2; D is ambiguous. The V end lost 0 bases, the J end lost 2 bases, and 7 bases lay between the germline ends. Germline CDR1 and CDR2: SGHAT and FQNNGV. This CDR3 has 14 amino acids. CDR3 bases: TGTGCCAGCAGCTTAGAACTCAGGAACTATGGCTACACCTTC. As protein: CASSLELRNYGYTF.

Here the CDR3 reads CSISSGISYEQYF. The CDR3 DNA reads as TGCAGCATCTCTTCCGGGATCTCCTACGAGCAGTACTTC. The V gene is TRBV29-1, the J gene TRBJ2-7; a possible D gene is TRBD2 (5 bases). This CDR3 comprises 13 residues. V dropped 8 bases and J dropped 0 bases, with 14 bases sitting between them. Germline V gene lookup returns CDR1 SQVTM and CDR2 ANQGSEA.

Concerning this clone: The sample holds other DNA sequences that translate to the same CDR3. The chain employs TRBV7-2 and TRBJ2-3; D perhaps matches TRBD2 (5 bases). The germline gives CDR1 SGHTA, CDR2 FQGNSA. The V end was cut by 1 base, the J end by 0 bases, with 11 bases between. The CDR3 extends over 16 amino acids. The CDR3 loop reads CASSLVLGGSTDTQYF. The CDR3 DNA reads TGTGCCAGCAGCTTAGTCCTCGGCGGGAGCACAGATACGCAGTATTTT.

The rearrangement uses TRBV7-2 and TRBJ1-1; unclear D gene. The germline gives CDR1 SGHTA, CDR2 FQGNSA. The CDR3 runs 14 residues. V gave up 1 base and J gave up 0 bases, with 6 bases separating them. CDR3 residues: CASSLVTMNTEAFF. The CDR3 region has the DNA TGTGCCAGCAGCTTAGTTACCATGAACACTGAAGCTTTCTTT.

The chain combines TRBV9 with TRBJ2-3; 9 nucleotides line up with TRBD2. From germline, CDR1 is SGDLS and CDR2 YYNGEE. This CDR3 comprises 14 residues. V trimming: 3 bases; J trimming: 5 bases; junction bases outside the gene matches: 4. The CDR3 sequence is CASSGLAVGDTQYF. CDR3 in DNA: TGTGCCAGCAGCGGACTAGCGGTGGGAGATACGCAGTATTTT.

The rearrangement uses TRBV11-3 and TRBJ1-1; D unclear. The CDR3 consists of 12 residues. Deletions cut 5 bases from V and 1 base from J, with 5 bases between. From germline, CDR1 is SGHNT and CDR2 YENEEA. The CDR3 DNA sequence: TGTGCCAGCAGCGTGGGGAACACTGAAGCTTTCTTT. Protein sequence: CASSVGNTEAFF.

There are a few counts of this clone. V gene TRBV7-2 combines with J gene TRBJ1-1; no reliable D call. The CDR3 is made up of 13 amino acids. Germline loops: CDR1 SGHTA, CDR2 FQGNSA. The ends were cut back, 6 bases at V and 7 bases at J, with 15 bases in the middle. The CDR3: CASSPQHGYEAFF. In DNA form, the CDR3 reads TGTGCCAGCAGTCCCCAACATGGGTATGAAGCTTTCTTT.

The gene calls are TRBV5-1 and TRBJ2-5, with TRBD1 identical over 9 bases. The germline gives CDR1 SGHRS, CDR2 YFSETQ. The length of the CDR3 is 17 residues. Trimming at V came to 0 bases and at J to 5 bases, leaving 11 bases not matched to a gene. The CDR3 spells CASSLVGTTGGGETQYF. The DNA for the CDR3 is TGCGCCAGCAGCTTGGTGGGGACCACAGGGGGCGGGGAGACCCAGTACTTC.

The chain joins TRBV9 to TRBJ2-3; the match to TRBD1 covers 9 bases. Per the germline V gene, CDR1 is SGDLS and CDR2 is YYNGEE. The CDR3 has 17 amino acids. J was trimmed by 4 bases and V by 4 bases; bases with no gene match: 13. CDR3: CASSPSPGTGLPDTQYF. For the CDR3, the DNA is TGTGCCAGCAGCCCCTCCCCCGGGACAGGGTTACCAGATACGCAGTATTTT.

V and J are TRBV7-2 and TRBJ2-3; D is possibly TRBD1 (6 bases). Trimming shortened V by 6 bases and J by 1 base, and 17 bases separated the two germline ends. The CDR3 has 16 residues. The germline V gene encodes CDR1 SGHTA and CDR2 FQGNSA. The CDR3 DNA sequence: TGTGCCAGCAGGGACGCAACAGGGCCGGGCACAGATACGCAGTATTTT. It is translated as CASRDATGPGTDTQYF. Variable domain in full (rest from reference TRBV7-2 and TRBJ2-3): GAGVSQSPSNKVTEKGKDVELRCDPISGHTALYWYRQSLGQGLEFLIYFQGNSAPDKSGLPSDRFSAERTGGSVSTLTIQRTQQEDSAVYLCASRDATGPGTDTQYFGPGTRLTVL.

This clone was observed once. The V gene is TRBV7-9, the J gene TRBJ2-1; D is uncertain. The germline CDR1 and CDR2 sequences are SEHNR and FQNEAQ (reference sequence). The CDR3 is 13 amino acids. Deletions cut 1 base from V and 7 bases from J, with 8 bases between. The CDR3 is CASSLGLNNEQFF. The CDR3, as DNA: TGTGCCAGCAGCTTAGGCCTAAATAATGAGCAGTTCTTC.

The count of this clone is one. The chain has TRBV5-1 and TRBJ2-5, with 7 positions matching TRBD1. J was trimmed by 0 bases and V by 2 bases; bases with no gene match: 4. The CDR3 extends over 15 amino acids. Germline V gene sequence: CDR1 SGHRS, CDR2 YFSETQ. The chain's CDR3 is CASSLGQAYQETQYF. In nucleotides, the CDR3 is TGCGCCAGCAGCTTAGGACAGGCCTACCAAGAGACCCAGTACTTC.

This chain joins TRBV7-3 and TRBJ1-1, with 7 bases that match TRBD1. The CDR3 length is 15 residues. Germline V gives CDR1 SGHTA, CDR2 FQGTGA. After removal of 5 bases from V and 1 base from J, the junction contained 7 bases not matched to a gene. Written as DNA, the CDR3 is TGTGCCAGCAGCACCTGGGACAGACCGAACACTGAAGCTTTCTTT. It specifies CASSTWDRPNTEAFF.

This chain uses TRBV4-1 with TRBJ2-6, with 8 nucleotides matching TRBD1. Trimming cost V 0 bases and J 0 bases; bases outside gene matches: 10. CDR1 and CDR2 (germline): MGHRA, YSYEKL. This CDR3 comprises 20 residues. As DNA, the CDR3 is TGCGCCAGCAGCCAAGATCAGTTCAGGGGGCGCAGCTCTGGGGCCAACGTCCTGACTTTC. Residues: CASSQDQFRGRSSGANVLTF.

This chain uses TRBV7-3 with TRBJ2-3; D remains ambiguous. The CDR3 consists of 12 residues. Per the germline V gene, CDR1 is SGHTA and CDR2 is FQGTGA. Between the trimmed V and J ends, which lost 4 bases and 6 bases, there was a span of 8 bases. CDR3 protein: CASSSIGDTQYF. The CDR3 DNA follows: TGTGCCAGCAGCTCCATAGGGGATACGCAGTATTTT.

The rearrangement uses TRBV28 and TRBJ2-7; D is unresolved. Looked up from germline, CDR1 is MDHEN and CDR2 is SYDVKM. The CDR3 spans 12 residues. Trimming shortened V by 6 bases and J by 4 bases, and 10 bases separated the two germline ends. The CDR3: CASRRDVYEQYF. The CDR3 coding sequence is TGTGCCAGCAGAAGAGATGTGTACGAGCAGTACTTC.